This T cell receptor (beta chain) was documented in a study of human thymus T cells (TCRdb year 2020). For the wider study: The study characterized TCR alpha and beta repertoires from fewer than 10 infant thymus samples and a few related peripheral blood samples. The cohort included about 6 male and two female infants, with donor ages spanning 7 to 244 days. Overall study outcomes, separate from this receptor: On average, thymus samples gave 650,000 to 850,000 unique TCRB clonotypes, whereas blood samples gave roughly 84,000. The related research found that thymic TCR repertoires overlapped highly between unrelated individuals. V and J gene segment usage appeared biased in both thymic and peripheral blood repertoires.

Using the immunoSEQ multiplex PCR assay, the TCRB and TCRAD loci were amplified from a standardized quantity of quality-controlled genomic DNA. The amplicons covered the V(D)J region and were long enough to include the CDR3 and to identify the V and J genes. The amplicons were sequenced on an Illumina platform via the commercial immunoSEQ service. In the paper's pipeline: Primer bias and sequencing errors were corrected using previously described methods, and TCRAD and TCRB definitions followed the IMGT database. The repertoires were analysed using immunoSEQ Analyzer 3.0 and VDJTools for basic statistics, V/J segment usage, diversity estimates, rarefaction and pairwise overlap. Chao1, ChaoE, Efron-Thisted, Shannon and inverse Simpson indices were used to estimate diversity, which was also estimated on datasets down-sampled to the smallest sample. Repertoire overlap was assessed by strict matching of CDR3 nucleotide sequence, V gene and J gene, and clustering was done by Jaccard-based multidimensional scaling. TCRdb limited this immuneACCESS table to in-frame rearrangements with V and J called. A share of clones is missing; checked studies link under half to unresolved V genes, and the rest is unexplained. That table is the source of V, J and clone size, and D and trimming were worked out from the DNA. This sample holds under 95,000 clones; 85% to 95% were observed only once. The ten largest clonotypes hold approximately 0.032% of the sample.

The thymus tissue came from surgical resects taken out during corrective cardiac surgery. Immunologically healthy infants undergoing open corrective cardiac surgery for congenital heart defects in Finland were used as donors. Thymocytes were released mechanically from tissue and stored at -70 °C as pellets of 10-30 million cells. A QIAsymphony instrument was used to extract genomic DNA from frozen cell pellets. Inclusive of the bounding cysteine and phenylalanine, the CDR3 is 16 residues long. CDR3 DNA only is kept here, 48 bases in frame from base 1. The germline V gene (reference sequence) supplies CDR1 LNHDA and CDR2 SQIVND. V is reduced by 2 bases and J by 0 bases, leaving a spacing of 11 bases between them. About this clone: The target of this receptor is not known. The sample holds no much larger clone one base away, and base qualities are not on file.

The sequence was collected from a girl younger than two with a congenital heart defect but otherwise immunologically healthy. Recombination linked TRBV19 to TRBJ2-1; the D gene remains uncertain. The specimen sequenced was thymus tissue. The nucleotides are TGTGCCAGTAGTATAACCCCCTTAAGCTCCTACAATGAGCAGTTCTTC. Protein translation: CASSITPLSSYNEQFF.